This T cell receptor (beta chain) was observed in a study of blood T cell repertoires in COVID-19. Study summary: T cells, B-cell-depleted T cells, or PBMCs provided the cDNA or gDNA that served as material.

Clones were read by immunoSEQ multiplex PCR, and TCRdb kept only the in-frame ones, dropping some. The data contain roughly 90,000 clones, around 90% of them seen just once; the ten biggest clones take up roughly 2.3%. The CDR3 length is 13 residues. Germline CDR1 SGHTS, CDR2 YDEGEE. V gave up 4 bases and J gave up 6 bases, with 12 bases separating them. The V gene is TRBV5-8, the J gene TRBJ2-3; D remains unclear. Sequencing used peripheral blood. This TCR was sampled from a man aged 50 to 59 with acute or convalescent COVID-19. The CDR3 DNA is TGTGCCAGCAGCCCGAAACCCAGGGATACGCAGTATTTT. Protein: CASSPKPRDTQYF.